This T cell receptor (beta chain) is from a study of T cell repertoires in cytomegalovirus infection. This clonotype has at least ten counts. Its antigen is undetermined. CDR3 size: 13 residues. The germline V and J ends were trimmed by 3 bases and 9 bases, with 13 bases remaining between them. Germline CDR1 reads SGHTA; CDR2 reads FQGNSA. TCRdb re-derived calls from the reads in MiXCR, one entry per CDR3 protein. The sample comprises approximately 990,000 distinct CDR3 sequences, roughly 30% of which are singletons, and 13% rests with the top ten. Specimen: cultured CD8+ T cells from PBMCs, collected from culture after CMV antigen stimulation. This TCR was sampled from a human donor in good health (CMV status not recorded). Some clones in this sample may be carry-over from other donors' samples. The V call is TRBV7-2, the J call TRBJ2-3, with D uncertain. CDR3 residues: CASSLGSGGTQYF. The CDR3 DNA sequence: TGTGCCAGCAGCTTGGGATCAGGTGGAACGCAGTATTTT.